This TCR beta chain was recovered during a study of immune evolution from preneoplasia to lung adenocarcinoma. Patients had resection in Japan or China between 2014 and 2017. Histologic diagnosis was independently verified by two lung pathologists. As for this clone: The antigen is not known.

The germline gives CDR1 MNHEY, CDR2 SVGAGI. There are 14 residues in the CDR3. Trimming left V 5 bases short and J 0 bases short, with 8 bases between. Regarding the study as a whole: From normal lung to invasive adenocarcinoma, top clone frequencies appeared to decrease. Normal lung had highest clonality; later lesions appeared denser, more diverse.

The table came from immunoSEQ multiplex PCR; TCRdb's copy has only in-frame clones and leaves some out. The sample yields around 4,300 clones, approximately 84% seen once. The source is a donor older than 65 with lung adenocarcinoma. The sample was FFPE adjacent normal lung tissue. This chain uses TRBV6-5 with TRBJ1-5; D is undetermined. CDR3 sequence reads: CASSPLVSNQPQHF. The CDR3 bases are TGTGCCAGCAGTCCCCTTGTTAGCAATCAGCCCCAGCATTTT.